This TCR beta chain was sequenced in a study of cytomegalovirus exposure and HLA in healthy donors. Study-wide results and caveats: Most observed TCR sequences were rare, whereas some public TCRs were detected in many donors. The study designated fewer than 200 TCR beta chains cytomegalovirus-associated.

The germline V gene has CDR1 SEHNR and CDR2 FQNEAQ (reference sequence). V was clipped by 2 bases and J by 7 bases, with 12 bases between them. The CDR3 covers 14 residues. Method: immunoSEQ multiplex PCR; TCRdb's copy keeps in-frame clones and lacks some. The profile shows roughly 190,000 clones, around 86% of them singletons. This clone was seen a single time. The antigen is unknown. Input material: PBMCs. The source of this sequence is a man younger than 45 in good health and CMV-seropositive. V usage is TRBV7-9 and J usage is TRBJ1-5; no clear D. In nucleotides, the CDR3 is TGTGCCAGCAGCTTAAACCATGGTGGGCAGCCCCAGCATTTT. This codes for CASSLNHGGQPQHF.